The next 3 T cell receptor beta chains were all read from a single sample in a study of graft-versus-host responses after intestinal transplantation. These receptors are not linked to any known antigen. Some clones are missing from TCRdb's copy, which holds only in-frame ones; the method was immunoSEQ multiplex PCR. The table records around 84,000 clones, about four fifths of them present only once. Specimen: unstimulated CD8+ T cells sorted from spleen or lymph node cells, collected before intestinal transplant. All receptors come from a human donor who received an intestinal transplant.

This clone was picked up a small number of times. V usage is TRBV28 and J usage is TRBJ2-7; D is perhaps TRBD2 (5 bases). This CDR3 is built from 14 residues. V shed 6 bases and J shed 1 base, with 13 bases lying between them. Germline V lookup: CDR1 MDHEN, CDR2 SYDVKM. The CDR3 bases are TGTGCCAGCAGCTCGGACTCCCTATCCTACGAGCAGTACTTC. It codes for CASSSDSLSYEQYF.

The chain recombines TRBV28 with TRBJ2-7; D possibly corresponds to TRBD1 (5 bases). The CDR3 is 14 residues long. CDR1 MDHEN and CDR2 SYDVKM come from the germline V gene. With 5 bases removed from V and 6 bases from J, the gap between germline ends came to 17 bases. CDR3 sequence (DNA): TGTGCCAGCAGTACCATCCACAGGCTATCCGAGCAGTACTTC. Amino acid sequence: CASSTIHRLSEQYF.

This sequence joins TRBV6-5 and TRBJ1-1, with 9 bases lining up with TRBD1. The CDR3 totals 14 residues. With 4 bases clipped from V and 5 bases from J, the junction kept 5 bases outside the gene matches. Per germline, CDR1 MNHEY and CDR2 SVGAGI. The CDR3 loop is CASSSGTGFTEAFF. CDR3 sequence (DNA): TGTGCCAGCAGTTCAGGGACAGGGTTTACTGAAGCTTTCTTT.